This TCR beta chain was found in a study of blood T cell repertoires in COVID-19. This clone was detected once. The repertoire was sequenced with immunoSEQ multiplex PCR; TCRdb's copy has only in-frame clones and lacks some. This table has 200,000 to 250,000 clones, approximately 90% appearing once. V was cut by 1 base and J by 8 bases, with 11 bases left in between. Looked up from germline, CDR1 is MNHEY and CDR2 is SVGAGI. The CDR3 consists of 13 residues. This receptor was identified in a man aged 25 to 40 who had recovered from COVID-19. This sequence joins TRBV6-5 and TRBJ1-1, with D possibly TRBD1 on 6 matching bases. The sequenced sample consisted of peripheral blood. CDR3 amino acids: CASSYYRQGEAFF. The DNA for the CDR3 is TGTGCCAGCAGTTACTATCGTCAGGGGGAAGCTTTCTTT.